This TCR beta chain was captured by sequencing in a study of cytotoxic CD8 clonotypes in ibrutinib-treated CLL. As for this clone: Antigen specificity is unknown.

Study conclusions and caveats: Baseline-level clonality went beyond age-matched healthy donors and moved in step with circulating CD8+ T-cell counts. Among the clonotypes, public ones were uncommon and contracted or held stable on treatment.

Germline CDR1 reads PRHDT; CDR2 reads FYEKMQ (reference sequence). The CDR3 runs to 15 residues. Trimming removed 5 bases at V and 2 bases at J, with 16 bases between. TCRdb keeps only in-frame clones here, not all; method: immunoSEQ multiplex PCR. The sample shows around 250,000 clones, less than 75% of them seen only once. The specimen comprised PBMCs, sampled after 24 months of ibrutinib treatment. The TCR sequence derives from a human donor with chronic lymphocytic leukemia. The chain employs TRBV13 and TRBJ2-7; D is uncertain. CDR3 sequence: CASSPSETTTYEQYF. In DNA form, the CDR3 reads TGTGCCAGCAGCCCGTCGGAAACCACCACCTACGAGCAGTACTTC. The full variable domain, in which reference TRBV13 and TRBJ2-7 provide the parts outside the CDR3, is AAGVIQSPRHLIKEKRETATLKCYPIPRHDTVYWYQQGPGQDPQFLISFYEKMQSDKGSIPDRFSAQQFSDYHSELNMSSLELGDSALYFCASSPSETTTYEQYFGPGTRLTVT.